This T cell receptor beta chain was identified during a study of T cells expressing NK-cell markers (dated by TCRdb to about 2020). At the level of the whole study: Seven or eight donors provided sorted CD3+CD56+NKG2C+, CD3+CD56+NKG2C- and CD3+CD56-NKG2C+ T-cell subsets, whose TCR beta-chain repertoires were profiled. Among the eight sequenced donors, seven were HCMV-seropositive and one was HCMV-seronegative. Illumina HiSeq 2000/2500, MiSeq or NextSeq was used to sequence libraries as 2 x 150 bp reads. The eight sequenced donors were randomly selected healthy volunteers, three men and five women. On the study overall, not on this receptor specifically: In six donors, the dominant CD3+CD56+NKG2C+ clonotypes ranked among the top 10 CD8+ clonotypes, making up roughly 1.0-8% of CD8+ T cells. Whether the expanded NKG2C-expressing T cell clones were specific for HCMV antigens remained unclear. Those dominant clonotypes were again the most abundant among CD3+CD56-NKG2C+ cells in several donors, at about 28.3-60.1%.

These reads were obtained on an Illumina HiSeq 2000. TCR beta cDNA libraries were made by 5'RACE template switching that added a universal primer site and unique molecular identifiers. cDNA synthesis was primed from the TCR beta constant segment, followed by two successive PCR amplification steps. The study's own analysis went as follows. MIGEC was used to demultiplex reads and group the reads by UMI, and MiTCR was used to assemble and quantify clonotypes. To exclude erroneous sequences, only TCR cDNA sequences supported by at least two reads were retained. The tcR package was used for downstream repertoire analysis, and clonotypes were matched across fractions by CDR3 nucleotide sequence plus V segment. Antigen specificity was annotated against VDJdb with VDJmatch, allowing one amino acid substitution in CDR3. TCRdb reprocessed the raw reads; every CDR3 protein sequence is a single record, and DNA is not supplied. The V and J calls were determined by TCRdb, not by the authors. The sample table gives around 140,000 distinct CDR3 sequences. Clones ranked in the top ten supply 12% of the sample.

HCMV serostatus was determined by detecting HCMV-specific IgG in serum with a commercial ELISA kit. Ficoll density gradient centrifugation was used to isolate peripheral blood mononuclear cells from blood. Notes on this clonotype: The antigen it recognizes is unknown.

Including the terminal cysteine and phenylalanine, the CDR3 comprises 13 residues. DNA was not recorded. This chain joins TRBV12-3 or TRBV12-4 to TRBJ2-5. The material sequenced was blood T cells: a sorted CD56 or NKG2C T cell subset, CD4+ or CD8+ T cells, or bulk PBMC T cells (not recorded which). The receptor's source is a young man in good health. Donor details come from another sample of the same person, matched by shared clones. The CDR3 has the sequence CASSTWSVETQYF.